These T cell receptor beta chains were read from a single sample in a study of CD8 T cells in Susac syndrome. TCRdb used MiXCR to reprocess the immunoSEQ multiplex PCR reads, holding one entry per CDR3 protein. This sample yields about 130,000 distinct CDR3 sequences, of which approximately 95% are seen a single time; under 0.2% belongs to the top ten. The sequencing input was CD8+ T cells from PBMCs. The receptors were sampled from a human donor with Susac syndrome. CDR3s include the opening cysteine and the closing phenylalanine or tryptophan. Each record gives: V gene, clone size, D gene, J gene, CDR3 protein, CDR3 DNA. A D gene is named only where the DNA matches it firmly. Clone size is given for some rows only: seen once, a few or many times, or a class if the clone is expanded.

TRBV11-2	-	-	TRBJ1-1	CASSRPGAEAFF	TGTGCCAGCAGCCGCCCGGGAGCAGAAGCTTTCTTT
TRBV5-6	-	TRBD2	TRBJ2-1	CASSLWREGPYNEQFF	TGTGCCAGCAGCTTGTGGCGGGAGGGGCCCTACAATGAGCAGTTCTTC
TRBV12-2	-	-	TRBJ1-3	CASRLEAGSGNTIYF	TGTGCAAGTCGCTTAGAGGCAGGGTCTGGAAACACCATATATTTT
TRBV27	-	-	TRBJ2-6	CASSQHPSGANVLTF	TGTGCCAGCAGTCAGCACCCCTCTGGGGCCAACGTCCTGACTTTC
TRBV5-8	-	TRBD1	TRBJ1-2	CASSSHAGTGGEGYTF	TGTGCCAGCAGCTCTCACGCCGGGACAGGGGGCGAAGGCTACACCTTC
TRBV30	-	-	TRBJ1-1	CAWSVGGKDEAFF	TGTGCCTGGAGTGTAGGGGGAAAGGATGAAGCTTTCTTT
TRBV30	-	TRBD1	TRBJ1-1	CAWSDGAGGRTEAFF	TGTGCCTGGAGTGACGGGGCAGGGGGACGGACTGAAGCTTTCTTT
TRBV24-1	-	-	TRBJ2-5	CATSDLGQQETQYF	TGTGCCACCAGTGATTTGGGTCAGCAAGAGACCCAGTACTTC
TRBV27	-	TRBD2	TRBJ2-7	CASSPPSSGVYEQYF	TGTGCCAGCAGTCCCCCGTCTAGCGGAGTTTACGAGCAGTACTTC
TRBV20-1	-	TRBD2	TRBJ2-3	CSARGGLAGDLVTDTQYF	TGCAGTGCTAGAGGCGGACTAGCGGGAGATCTTGTCACAGATACGCAGTATTTT
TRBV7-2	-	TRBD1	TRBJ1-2	CASSPLDRAGNYGYTF	TGTGCCAGCAGCCCGCTTGACAGGGCGGGTAACTATGGCTACACCTTC
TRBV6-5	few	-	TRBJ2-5	CASSYSMGYREETQYF	TGTGCCAGCAGTTACTCGATGGGCTACCGCGAAGAGACCCAGTACTTC
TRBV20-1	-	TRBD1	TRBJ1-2	CSARGQGGDGYTF	TGCAGTGCTAGGGGACAGGGGGGCGATGGCTACACCTTC
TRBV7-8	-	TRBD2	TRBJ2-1	CASSLDRAGGYNEQFF	TGTGCCAGCAGCTTAGATCGAGCGGGAGGATACAATGAGCAGTTCTTC
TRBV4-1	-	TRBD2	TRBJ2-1	CASVDGTRNEQFF	TGCGCCAGCGTGGACGGGACTAGAAATGAGCAGTTCTTC
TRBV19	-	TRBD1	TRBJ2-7	CASSIATGGFYEQYF	TGTGCCAGTAGTATAGCGACAGGGGGCTTCTACGAGCAGTACTTC
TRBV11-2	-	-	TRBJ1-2	CASSASWAGDSGYGYTF	TGTGCCAGCAGCGCTAGCTGGGCAGGGGATTCAGGCTATGGCTACACCTTC
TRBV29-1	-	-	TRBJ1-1	CSVERQFEAFF	TGCAGCGTTGAAAGGCAATTTGAAGCTTTCTTT
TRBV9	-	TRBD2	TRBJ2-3	CASSGSGSTDTQYF	TGTGCCAGCAGCGGTAGCGGGAGCACAGATACGCAGTATTTT
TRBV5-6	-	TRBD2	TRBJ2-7	CASSLIGSGGPYEQYF	TGTGCCAGCAGCTTGATCGGGTCGGGAGGGCCCTACGAGCAGTACTTC
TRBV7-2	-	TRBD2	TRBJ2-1	CASSLEIAGAYEQFF	TGTGCCAGCAGCTTAGAAATTGCGGGAGCTTATGAGCAGTTCTTC
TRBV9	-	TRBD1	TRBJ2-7	CASSQARTGGEQYF	TGTGCCAGCAGCCAGGCCAGGACAGGCGGCGAGCAGTACTTC
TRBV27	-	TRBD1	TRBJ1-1	CASSPGEGAHGAFF	TGTGCCAGCAGCCCGGGGGAGGGGGCGCATGGGGCTTTCTTT
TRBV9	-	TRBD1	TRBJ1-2	CASSGGQTNYGYTF	TGTGCCAGCAGCGGGGGACAGACTAACTATGGCTACACCTTC
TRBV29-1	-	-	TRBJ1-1	CSVEDYGGGWENTEAFF	TGCAGCGTTGAAGATTATGGGGGGGGATGGGAGAACACTGAAGCTTTCTTT
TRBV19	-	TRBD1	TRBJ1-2	CASSPAGQGDYGYTF	TGTGCCAGTAGCCCCGCCGGACAGGGAGACTATGGCTACACCTTC
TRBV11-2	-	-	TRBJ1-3	CANRGTGNTIYF	TGTGCCAACCGGGGCACTGGAAACACCATATATTTT
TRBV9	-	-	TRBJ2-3	CASSVDMGPGTDTQYF	TGTGCCAGCAGCGTAGACATGGGACCGGGCACAGATACGCAGTATTTT
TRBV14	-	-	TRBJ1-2	CASSQARAHGYTF	TGTGCCAGCAGCCAAGCCAGGGCACATGGCTACACCTTC
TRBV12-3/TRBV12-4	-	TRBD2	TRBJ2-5	CASSLVAGYRETQYF	TGTGCCAGCAGTTTGGTAGCGGGATATAGGGAGACCCAGTACTTC
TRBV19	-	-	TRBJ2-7	CASSIGGNLYEQYF	TGTGCCAGTAGTATAGGGGGGAATCTTTACGAGCAGTACTTC
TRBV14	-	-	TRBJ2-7	CASSQGPVSEQYF	TGTGCCAGCAGCCAAGGGCCCGTGTCCGAGCAGTACTTC
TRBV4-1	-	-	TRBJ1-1	CASSQGQGPTEAFF	TGCGCCAGCAGCCAAGGGCAGGGACCCACTGAAGCTTTCTTT
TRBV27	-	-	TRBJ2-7	CASSSYQLSYEQYF	TGTGCCAGCAGCAGCTACCAGCTCTCCTACGAGCAGTACTTC
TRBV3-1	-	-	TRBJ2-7	CASSPAGTLYEQYF	TGTGCCAGCAGCCCCGCCGGGACTCTCTACGAGCAGTACTTC
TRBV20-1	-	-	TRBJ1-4	CSAPSASGEKLFF	TGCAGTGCTCCCAGTGCAAGTGGTGAAAAACTGTTTTTT
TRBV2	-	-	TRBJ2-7	CASIGLEQYF	TGTGCCAGCATAGGGCTCGAGCAGTACTTC
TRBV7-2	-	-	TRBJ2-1	CASSLRGAAGSYNEQFF	TGTGCCAGCAGCCTTAGGGGAGCGGCTGGCAGTTACAATGAGCAGTTCTTC
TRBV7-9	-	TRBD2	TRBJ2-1	CASRAGMLAGSYNEQFF	TGTGCCAGCAGGGCCGGGATGTTAGCGGGATCCTACAATGAGCAGTTCTTC
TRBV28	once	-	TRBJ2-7	CASTLGTLTRDEQYF	TGTGCCAGCACCCTGGGGACCCTAACCAGAGACGAGCAGTACTTC
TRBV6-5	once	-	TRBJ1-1	CASSYHQGYKPMNTEAFF	TGTGCCAGCAGCTATCATCAGGGTTACAAGCCTATGAACACTGAAGCTTTCTTT
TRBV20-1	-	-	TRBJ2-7	CSAKPQFPHNKEQYF	TGCAGTGCTAAACCACAATTCCCCCATAACAAGGAGCAGTACTTC
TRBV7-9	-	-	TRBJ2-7	CASSPMPPEQYF	TGTGCCAGCAGCCCTATGCCGCCCGAGCAGTACTTC
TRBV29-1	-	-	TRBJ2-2	CSARPMNTGELFF	TGCAGCGCCCGACCGATGAACACCGGGGAGCTGTTTTTT
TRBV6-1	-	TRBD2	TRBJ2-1	CASSPGLAGDEFF	TGTGCCAGCAGTCCAGGACTAGCGGGAGATGAGTTCTTC
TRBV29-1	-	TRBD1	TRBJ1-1	CSVETGDNTEAFF	TGCAGCGTTGAGACAGGGGATAACACTGAAGCTTTCTTT
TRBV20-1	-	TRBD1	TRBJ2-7	CSARGGTGFYEQYF	TGCAGTGCTAGAGGGGGGACAGGGTTCTACGAGCAGTACTTC
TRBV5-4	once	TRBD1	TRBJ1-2	CASNAGTGVSGYTF	TGTGCCAGCAATGCCGGGACAGGAGTGTCTGGCTACACCTTC